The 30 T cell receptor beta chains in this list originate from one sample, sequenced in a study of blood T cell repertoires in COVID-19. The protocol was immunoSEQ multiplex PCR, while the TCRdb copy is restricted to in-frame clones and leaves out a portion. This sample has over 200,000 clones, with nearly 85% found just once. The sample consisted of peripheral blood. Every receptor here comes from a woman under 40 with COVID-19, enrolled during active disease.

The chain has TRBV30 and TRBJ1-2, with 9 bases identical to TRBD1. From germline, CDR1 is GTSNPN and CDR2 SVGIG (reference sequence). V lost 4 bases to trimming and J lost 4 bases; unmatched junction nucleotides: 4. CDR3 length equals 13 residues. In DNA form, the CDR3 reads TGTGCCTGGAACAGGGGGCGCGTCTATGGCTACACCTTC. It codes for CAWNRGRVYGYTF.

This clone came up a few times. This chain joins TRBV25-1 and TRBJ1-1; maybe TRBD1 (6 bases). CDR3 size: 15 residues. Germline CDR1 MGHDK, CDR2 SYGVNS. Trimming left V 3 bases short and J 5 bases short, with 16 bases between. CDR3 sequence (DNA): TGTGCCAGCAGTGACGGCGGGGGCCTTGGGACTGAAGCTTTCTTT. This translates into CASSDGGGLGTEAFF.

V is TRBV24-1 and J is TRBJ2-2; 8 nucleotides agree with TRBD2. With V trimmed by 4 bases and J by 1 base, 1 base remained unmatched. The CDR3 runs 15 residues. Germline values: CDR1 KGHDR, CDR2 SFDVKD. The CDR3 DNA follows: TGTGCCACCAGTGAGAGCGGGAGGAACACCGGGGAGCTGTTTTTT. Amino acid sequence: CATSESGRNTGELFF.

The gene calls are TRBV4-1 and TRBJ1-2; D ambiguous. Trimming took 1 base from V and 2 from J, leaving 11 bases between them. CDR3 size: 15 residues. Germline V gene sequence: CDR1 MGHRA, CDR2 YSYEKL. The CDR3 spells CASSQVTDPNYGYTF. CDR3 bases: TGCGCCAGCAGCCAAGTGACTGATCCGAACTATGGCTACACCTTC.

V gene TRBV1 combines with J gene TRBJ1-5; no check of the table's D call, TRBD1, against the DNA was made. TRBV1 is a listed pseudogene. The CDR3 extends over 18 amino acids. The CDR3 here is CTSSQFCRSNPSNQPQHF. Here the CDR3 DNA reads TGCACCAGCAGCCAATTTTGTCGCAGTAACCCTAGCAATCAGCCCCAGCATTTT.

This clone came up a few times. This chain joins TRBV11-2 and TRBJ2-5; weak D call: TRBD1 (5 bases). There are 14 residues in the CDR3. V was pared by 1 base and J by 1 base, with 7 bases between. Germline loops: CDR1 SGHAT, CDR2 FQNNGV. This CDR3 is CASSLGQIQETQYF. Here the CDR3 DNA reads TGTGCCAGCAGCTTAGGACAGATCCAAGAGACCCAGTACTTC.

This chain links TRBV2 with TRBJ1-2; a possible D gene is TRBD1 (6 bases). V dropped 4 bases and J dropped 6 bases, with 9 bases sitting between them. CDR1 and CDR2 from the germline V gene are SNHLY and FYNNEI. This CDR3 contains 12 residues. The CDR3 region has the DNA TGTGCCAGCAGTGGTCAGGGGAATGGCTACACCTTC. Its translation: CASSGQGNGYTF.

CDR3 in amino acids: CASSPDRNYGYTF. DNA of the CDR3: TGTGCCAGCAGCCCTGACAGGAACTATGGCTACACCTTC. The chain joins TRBV6-2 or TRBV6-3 to TRBJ1-2; D perhaps matches TRBD1 (6 bases). CDR3 length equals 13 residues. Between the trimmed V and J ends, which lost 6 bases and 2 bases, there was a span of 10 bases. CDR1 MNHEY and CDR2 SVGEGT come from the germline V gene.

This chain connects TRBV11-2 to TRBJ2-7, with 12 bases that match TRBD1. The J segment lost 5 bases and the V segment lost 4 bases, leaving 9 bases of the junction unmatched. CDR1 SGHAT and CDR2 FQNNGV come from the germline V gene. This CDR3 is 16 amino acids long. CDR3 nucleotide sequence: TGTGCCAGCAGCTCCTGGTCGGGACAGGGGGCCCACGAGCAGTACTTC. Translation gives CASSSWSGQGAHEQYF.

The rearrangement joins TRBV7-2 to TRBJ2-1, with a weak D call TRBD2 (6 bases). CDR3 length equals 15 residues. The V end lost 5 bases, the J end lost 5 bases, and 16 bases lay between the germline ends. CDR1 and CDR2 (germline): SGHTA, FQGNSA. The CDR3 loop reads CASSPQIQRDNEQFF. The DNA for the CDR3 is TGTGCCAGCAGCCCCCAGATTCAGCGGGACAATGAGCAGTTCTTC.

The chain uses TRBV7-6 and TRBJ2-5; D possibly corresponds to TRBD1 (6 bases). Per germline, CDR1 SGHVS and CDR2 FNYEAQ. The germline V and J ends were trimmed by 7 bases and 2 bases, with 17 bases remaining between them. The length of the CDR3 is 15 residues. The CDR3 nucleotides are TGTGCCAGCACCTACTTACAGGGTAGGCAAGAGACCCAGTACTTC. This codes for CASTYLQGRQETQYF.

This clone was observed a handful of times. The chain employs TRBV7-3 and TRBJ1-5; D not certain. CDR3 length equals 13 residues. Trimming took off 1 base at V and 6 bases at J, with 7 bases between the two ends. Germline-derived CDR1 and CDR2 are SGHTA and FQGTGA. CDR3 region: CASSLIIAQPQHF. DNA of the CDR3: TGTGCCAGCAGCTTAATCATAGCTCAGCCCCAGCATTTT.

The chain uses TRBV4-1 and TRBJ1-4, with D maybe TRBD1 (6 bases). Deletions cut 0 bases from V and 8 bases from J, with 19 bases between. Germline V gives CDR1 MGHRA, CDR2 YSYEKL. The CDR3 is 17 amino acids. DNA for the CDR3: TGCGCCAGCAGCCAAGATGGGGGCCCCGGAGGTACGGAAAAACTGTTTTTT. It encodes CASSQDGGPGGTEKLFF.

The CDR3 DNA sequence: TGTGCCAGCAGCCGGGACAGGGAGGCCTATGGCTACACCTTC. This codes for CASSRDREAYGYTF. The gene calls are TRBV7-2 and TRBJ1-2; TRBD1 matches 9 bases. Looked up from germline, CDR1 is SGHTA and CDR2 is FQGNSA. The CDR3 spans 14 residues. The junction had 5 bases not matched to a gene; V was cut back by 5 bases and J by 4 bases.

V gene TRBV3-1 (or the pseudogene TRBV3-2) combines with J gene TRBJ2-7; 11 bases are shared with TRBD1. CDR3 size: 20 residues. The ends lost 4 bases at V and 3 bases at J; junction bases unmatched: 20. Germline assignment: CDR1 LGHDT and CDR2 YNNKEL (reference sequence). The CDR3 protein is CASSPVGQGAPTANYYEQYF. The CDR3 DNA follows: TGTGCCAGCAGCCCGGTAGGACAGGGGGCCCCGACCGCCAACTACTACGAGCAGTACTTC.

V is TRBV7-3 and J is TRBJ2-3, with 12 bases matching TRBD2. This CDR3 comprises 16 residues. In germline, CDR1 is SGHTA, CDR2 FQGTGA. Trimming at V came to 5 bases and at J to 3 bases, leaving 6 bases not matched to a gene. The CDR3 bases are TGTGCCAGCAGCCCGATAGGGACTAGCGGGACAGATACGCAGTATTTT. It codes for CASSPIGTSGTDTQYF.

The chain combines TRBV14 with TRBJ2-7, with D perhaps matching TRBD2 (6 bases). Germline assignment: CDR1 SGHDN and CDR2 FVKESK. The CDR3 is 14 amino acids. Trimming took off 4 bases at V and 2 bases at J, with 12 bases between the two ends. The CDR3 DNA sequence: TGTGCCAGCAGCCGGACCGGGACTCCCTACGAGCAGTACTTC. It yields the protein CASSRTGTPYEQYF.

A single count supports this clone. The CDR3 DNA follows: TGCGCCAGCAGCGTAGGGGATTCCTACGAGCAGTACTTC. It encodes CASSVGDSYEQYF. V is TRBV5-1 and J is TRBJ2-7; D perhaps matches TRBD1 (5 bases). Trimming removed 4 bases at V and 1 base at J, with 9 bases between. The germline V gene has CDR1 SGHRS and CDR2 YFSETQ. The CDR3 contains 13 residues.

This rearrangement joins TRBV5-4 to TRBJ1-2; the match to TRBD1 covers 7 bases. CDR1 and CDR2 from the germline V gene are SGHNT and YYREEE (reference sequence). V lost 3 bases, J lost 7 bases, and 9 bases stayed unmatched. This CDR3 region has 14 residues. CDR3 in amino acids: CASSSQTGTFGYTF. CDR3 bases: TGTGCCAGCAGCTCCCAGACAGGGACATTTGGCTACACCTTC.

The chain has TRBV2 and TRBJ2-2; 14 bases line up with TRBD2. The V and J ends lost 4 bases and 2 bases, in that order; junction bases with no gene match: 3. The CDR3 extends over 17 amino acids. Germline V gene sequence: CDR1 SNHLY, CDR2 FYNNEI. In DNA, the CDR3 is TGTGCCAGCAGTGCGGGACTAGCGGGGGCCAACACCGGGGAGCTGTTTTTT. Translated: CASSAGLAGANTGELFF.

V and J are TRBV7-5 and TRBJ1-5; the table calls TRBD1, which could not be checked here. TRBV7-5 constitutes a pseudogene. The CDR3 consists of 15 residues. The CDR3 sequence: CVRSSRDRGRQPQHF. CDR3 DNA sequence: TGTGTCAGAAGCTCAAGGGACAGGGGGCGGCAGCCCCAGCATTTT.

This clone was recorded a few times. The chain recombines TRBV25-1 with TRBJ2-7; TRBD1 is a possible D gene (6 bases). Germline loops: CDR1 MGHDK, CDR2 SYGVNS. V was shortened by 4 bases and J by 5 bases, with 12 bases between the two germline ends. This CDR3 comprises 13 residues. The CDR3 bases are TGTGCCAGCAGTGGCCTGGGGGCGCACGAGCAGTACTTC. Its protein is CASSGLGAHEQYF.

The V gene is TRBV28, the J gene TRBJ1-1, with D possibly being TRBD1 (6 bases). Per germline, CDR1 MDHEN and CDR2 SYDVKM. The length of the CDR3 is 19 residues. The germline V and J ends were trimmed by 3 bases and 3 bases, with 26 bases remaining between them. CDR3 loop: CASSFTFNIVRRQDTEAFF. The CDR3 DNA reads TGTGCCAGCAGTTTTACCTTCAATATAGTCCGTAGACAGGACACTGAAGCTTTCTTT.

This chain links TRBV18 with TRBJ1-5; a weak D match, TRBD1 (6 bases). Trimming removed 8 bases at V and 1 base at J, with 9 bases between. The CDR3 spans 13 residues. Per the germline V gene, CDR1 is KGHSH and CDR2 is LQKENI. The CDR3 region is CASQTGSNQPQHF. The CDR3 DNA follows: TGTGCCAGCCAAACAGGGAGCAATCAGCCCCAGCATTTT.

CDR3 residues: CASSEAFPRGYTF. In nucleotides, the CDR3 is TGTGCCAGCAGTGAAGCGTTCCCTCGTGGCTACACCTTC. This rearrangement joins TRBV6-1 to TRBJ1-2, with D unresolved. The germline CDR1 and CDR2 sequences are MNHNS and SASEGT. Trimming took off 0 bases at V and 7 bases at J, with 9 bases between the two ends. The CDR3 consists of 13 residues.

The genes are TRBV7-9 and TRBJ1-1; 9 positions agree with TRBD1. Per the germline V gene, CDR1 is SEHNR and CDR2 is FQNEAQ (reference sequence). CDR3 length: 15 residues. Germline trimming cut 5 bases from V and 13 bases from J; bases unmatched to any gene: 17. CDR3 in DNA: TGTGCCAGCAGCCCCACCCTGGGACAGGGAATGAAGGTTTTCTTT. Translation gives CASSPTLGQGMKVFF.

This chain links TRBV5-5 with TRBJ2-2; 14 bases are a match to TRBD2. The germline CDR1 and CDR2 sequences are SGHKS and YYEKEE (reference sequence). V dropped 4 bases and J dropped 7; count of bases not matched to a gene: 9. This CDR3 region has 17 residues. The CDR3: CASSRLAGGNWNGELFF. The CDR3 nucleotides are TGTGCCAGCAGCAGACTAGCGGGAGGGAATTGGAACGGGGAGCTGTTTTTT.

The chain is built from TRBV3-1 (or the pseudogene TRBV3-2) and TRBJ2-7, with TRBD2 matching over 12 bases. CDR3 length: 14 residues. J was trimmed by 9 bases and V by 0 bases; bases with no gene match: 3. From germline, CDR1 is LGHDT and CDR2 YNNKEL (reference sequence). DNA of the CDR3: TGTGCCAGCAGCCAAGAGACTAGCGGGAGTGTGCAGTACTTC. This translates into CASSQETSGSVQYF.

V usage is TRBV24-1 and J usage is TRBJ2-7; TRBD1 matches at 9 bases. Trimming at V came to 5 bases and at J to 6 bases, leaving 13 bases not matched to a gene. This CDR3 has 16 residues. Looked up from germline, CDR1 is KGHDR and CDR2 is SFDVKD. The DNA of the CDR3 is TGTGCCACCAGTGGCGTCACCGGGACAGGGCCCCCCGAGCAGTACTTC. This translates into CATSGVTGTGPPEQYF.

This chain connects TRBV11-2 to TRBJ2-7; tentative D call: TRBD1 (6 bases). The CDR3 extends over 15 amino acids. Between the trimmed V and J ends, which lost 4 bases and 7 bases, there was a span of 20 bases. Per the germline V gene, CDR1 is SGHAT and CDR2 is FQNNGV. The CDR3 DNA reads TGTGCCAGCAGCTGGATCAGGGGTACTGCCCTGGAGCAGTACTTC. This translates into CASSWIRGTALEQYF. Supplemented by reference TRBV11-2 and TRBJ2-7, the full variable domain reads EAGVAQSPRYKIIEKRQSVAFWCNPISGHATLYWYQQILGQGPKLLIQFQNNGVVDDSQLPKDRFSAERLKGVDSTLKIQPAKLEDSAVYLCASSWIRGTALEQYFGPGTRLTVT.